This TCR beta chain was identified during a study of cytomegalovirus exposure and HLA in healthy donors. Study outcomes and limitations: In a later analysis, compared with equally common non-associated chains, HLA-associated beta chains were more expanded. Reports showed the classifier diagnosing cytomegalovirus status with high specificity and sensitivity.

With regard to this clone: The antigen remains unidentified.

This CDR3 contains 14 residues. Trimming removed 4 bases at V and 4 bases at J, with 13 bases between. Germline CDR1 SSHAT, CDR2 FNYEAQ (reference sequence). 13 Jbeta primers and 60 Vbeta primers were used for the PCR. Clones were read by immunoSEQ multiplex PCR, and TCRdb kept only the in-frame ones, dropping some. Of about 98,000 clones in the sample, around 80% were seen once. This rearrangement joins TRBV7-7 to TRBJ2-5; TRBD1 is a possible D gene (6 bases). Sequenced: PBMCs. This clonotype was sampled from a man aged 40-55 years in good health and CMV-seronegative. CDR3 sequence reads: CASSSDRFRETQYF. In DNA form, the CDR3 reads TGTGCCAGCAGCTCAGACAGGTTTCGAGAGACCCAGTACTTC.